These T cell receptor beta chains were read from a single sample in a study of blood T cell repertoires in COVID-19. Assay used: immunoSEQ multiplex PCR; TCRdb lists only in-frame clones, some missing. Of 200,000 to 300,000 clones listed, about 90% are singletons. Sequenced material: peripheral blood. The origin of the receptors is a woman in her thirties or forties with acute or convalescent COVID-19. Each CDR3 is given with its conserved first and last residue. The D gene is left open where the match is weak. Not all rows give a size; the values are once, few, many and, for expanded clones, a class.

CDR3,DNA,D,J,V,size
CASSRSTVNEAFF,TGTGCCAGCAGCCGCTCGACAGTAAATGAAGCTTTCTTT,.,TRBJ1-1,TRBV6-5,.
CASSYFGESGELFF,TGTGCCAGCAGTTACTTCGGGGAGAGCGGGGAGCTGTTTTTT,.,TRBJ2-2,TRBV6-5,.
CASSPPSTGSTEAFF,TGTGCCAGCTCACCACCCTCGACAGGGAGCACTGAAGCTTTCTTT,TRBD1,TRBJ1-1,TRBV18,once
CASSLGEPGHTFNYGYTF,TGTGCCAGCAGCTTAGGGGAGCCGGGACACACCTTTAACTATGGCTACACCTTC,.,TRBJ1-2,TRBV7-2,once
CASSPESGVRTEAFF,TGTGCCAGCTCACCGGAAAGCGGTGTGAGAACTGAAGCTTTCTTT,.,TRBJ1-1,TRBV18,.
CASSFDAGGADTQYF,TGTGCCAGCAGTTTTGATGCGGGGGGGGCAGATACGCAGTATTTT,TRBD2,TRBJ2-3,TRBV5-4,.
CASQRPGLNSPLHF,TGTGCCAGCCAACGCCCAGGGTTGAATTCACCCCTCCACTTT,.,TRBJ1-6,TRBV2,.
CASRELVNEQFF,TGTGCCAGCCGAGAACTAGTTAATGAGCAGTTCTTC,.,TRBJ2-1,TRBV2,.
CSVDPGLATETQYF,TGCAGCGTAGATCCGGGGCTAGCGACCGAGACCCAGTACTTC,.,TRBJ2-5,TRBV29-1,.
CASTKDRSSSYNEQFF,TGTGCCAGCACCAAGGACAGGTCGAGCTCCTACAATGAGCAGTTCTTC,.,TRBJ2-1,TRBV21-1,once
CASSLSRGQLAKNIQYF,TGTGCCAGCAGCTTATCCCGAGGACAGCTAGCCAAAAACATTCAGTACTTC,.,TRBJ2-4,TRBV7-2,.
CAITGKGYTF,TGTGCCATTACAGGGAAGGGCTACACCTTC,.,TRBJ1-2,TRBV12-3/TRBV12-4,once